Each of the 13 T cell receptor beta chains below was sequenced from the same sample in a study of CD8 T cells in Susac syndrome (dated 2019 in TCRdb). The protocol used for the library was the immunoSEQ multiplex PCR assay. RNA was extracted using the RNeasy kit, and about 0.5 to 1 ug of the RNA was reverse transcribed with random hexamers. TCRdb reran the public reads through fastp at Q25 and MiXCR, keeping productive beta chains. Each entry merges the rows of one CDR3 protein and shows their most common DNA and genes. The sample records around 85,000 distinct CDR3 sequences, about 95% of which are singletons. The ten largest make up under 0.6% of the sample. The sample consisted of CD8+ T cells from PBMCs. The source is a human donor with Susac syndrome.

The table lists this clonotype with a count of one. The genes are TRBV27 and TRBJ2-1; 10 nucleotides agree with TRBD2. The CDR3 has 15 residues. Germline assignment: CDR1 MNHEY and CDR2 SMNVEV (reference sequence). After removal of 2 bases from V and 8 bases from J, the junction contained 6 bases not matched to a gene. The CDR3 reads CASSLRLAGADEQFF. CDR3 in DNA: TGTGCCAGCAGTTTAAGGCTAGCGGGAGCGGATGAGCAGTTCTTC.

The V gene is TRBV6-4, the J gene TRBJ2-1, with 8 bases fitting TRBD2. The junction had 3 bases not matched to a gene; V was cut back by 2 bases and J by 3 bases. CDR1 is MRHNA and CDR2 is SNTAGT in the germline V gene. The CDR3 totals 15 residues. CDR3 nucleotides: TGTGCCAGCAGTGACGGCGCGGGAGGCTACAATGAGCAGTTCTTC. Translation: CASSDGAGGYNEQFF.

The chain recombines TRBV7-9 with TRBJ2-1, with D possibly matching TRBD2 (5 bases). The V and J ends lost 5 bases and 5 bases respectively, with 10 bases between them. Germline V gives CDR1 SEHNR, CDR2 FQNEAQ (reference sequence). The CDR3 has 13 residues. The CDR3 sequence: CASSRPADNEQFF. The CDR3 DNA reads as TGTGCCAGCAGCCGACCAGCGGACAATGAGCAGTTCTTC. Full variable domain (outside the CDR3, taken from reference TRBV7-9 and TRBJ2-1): DTGVSQNPRHKITKRGQNVTFRCDPISEHNRLYWYRQTLGQGPEFLTYFQNEAQLEKSRLLSDRFSAERPKGSFSTLEIQRTEQGDSAMYLCASSRPADNEQFFGPGTRLTVL.

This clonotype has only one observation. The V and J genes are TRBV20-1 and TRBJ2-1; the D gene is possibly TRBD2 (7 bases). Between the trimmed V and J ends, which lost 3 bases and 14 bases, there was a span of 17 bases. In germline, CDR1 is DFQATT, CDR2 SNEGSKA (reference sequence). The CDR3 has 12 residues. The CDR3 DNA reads TGCAGTGCTAGGGGGGGGACACCGTTTAAGTTCTTC. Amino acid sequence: CSARGGTPFKFF.

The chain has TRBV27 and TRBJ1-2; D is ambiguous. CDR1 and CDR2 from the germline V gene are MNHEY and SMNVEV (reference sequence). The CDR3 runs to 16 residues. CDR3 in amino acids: CASTSSISTFDYGYTF. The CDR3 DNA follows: TGTGCTTCCACATCCAGCATCAGTACTTTTGACTATGGCTACACCTTC.

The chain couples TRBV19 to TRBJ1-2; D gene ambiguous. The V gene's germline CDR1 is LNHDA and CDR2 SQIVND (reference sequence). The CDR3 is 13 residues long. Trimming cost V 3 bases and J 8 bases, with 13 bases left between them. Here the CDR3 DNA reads TGTGCCAGTAGTATCGCAGACGAGCTGGGCTACACCTTC. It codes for CASSIADELGYTF.

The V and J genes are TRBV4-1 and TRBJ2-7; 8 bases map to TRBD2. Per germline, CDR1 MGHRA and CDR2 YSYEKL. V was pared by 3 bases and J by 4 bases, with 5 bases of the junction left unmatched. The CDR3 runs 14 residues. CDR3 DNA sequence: TGCGCCAGCAGCCATGGGACTAGGGGGTACGAGCAGTACTTC. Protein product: CASSHGTRGYEQYF.

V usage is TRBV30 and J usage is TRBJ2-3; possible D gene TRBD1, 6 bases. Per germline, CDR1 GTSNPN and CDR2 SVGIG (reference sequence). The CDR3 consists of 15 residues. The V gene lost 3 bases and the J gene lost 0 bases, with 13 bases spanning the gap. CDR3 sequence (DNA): TGTGCCTGGAGCACCGGGACAATTAGCACAGATACGCAGTATTTT. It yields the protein CAWSTGTISTDTQYF.

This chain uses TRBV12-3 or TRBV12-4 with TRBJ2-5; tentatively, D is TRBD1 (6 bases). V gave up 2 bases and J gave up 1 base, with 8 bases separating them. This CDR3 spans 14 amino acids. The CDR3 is CASSLRGSQETQYF. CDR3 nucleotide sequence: TGTGCCAGCAGTTTAAGGGGGAGCCAAGAGACCCAGTACTTC.

The CDR3 DNA sequence: TGCAGTGCTAGAGACGACAGGGAGCCGAACACCGGGGAGCTGTTTTTT. Its translation is CSARDDREPNTGELFF. The chain combines TRBV20-1 with TRBJ2-2; 7 bases agree with TRBD1. The germline gives CDR1 DFQATT, CDR2 SNEGSKA (reference sequence). There are 16 residues in the CDR3. V was pared by 0 bases and J by 0 bases, with 4 bases of the junction left unmatched.

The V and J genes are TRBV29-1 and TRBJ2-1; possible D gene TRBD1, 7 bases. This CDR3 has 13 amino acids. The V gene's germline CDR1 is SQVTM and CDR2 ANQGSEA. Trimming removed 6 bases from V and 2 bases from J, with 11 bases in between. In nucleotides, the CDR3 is TGCAGCGTGCAGGGGGGAACCTACAATGAGCAGTTCTTC. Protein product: CSVQGGTYNEQFF.

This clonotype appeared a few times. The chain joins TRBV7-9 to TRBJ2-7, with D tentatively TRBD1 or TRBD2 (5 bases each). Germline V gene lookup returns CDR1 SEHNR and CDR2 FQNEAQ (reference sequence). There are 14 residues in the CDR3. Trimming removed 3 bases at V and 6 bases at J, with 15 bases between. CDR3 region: CASSLVMGDGEQYF. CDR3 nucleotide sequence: TGTGCCAGCAGCTTGGTAATGGGGGATGGCGAGCAGTACTTC.

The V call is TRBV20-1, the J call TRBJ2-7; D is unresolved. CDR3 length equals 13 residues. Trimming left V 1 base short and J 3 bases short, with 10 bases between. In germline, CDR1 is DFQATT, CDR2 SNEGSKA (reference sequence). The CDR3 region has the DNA TGCAGTGCTAGAGGCCAGCGACTCTACGAGCAGTACTTC. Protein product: CSARGQRLYEQYF.